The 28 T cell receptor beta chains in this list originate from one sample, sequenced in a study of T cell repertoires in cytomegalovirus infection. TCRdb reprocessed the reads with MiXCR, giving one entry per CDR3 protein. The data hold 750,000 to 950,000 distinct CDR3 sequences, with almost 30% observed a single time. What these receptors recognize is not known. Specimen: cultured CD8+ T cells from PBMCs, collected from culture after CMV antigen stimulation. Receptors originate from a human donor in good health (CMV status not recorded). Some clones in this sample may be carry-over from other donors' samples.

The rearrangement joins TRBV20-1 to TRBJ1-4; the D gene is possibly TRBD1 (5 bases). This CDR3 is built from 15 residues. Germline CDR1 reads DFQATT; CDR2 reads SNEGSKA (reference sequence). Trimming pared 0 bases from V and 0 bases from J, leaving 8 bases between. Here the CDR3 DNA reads TGCAGTGCTAGAGAGCAACAGGCAACTAATGAAAAACTGTTTTTT. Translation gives CSAREQQATNEKLFF.

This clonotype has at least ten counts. CDR3 nucleotides: TGTGCCAGCAGACAACTTACAGGTCGTCAGGCCTTCTCCTACAATGAGCAGTTCTTC. Protein: CASRQLTGRQAFSYNEQFF. The chain joins TRBV6-2 or TRBV6-3 to TRBJ2-1; D may be TRBD1 (5 bases). Trimming stripped 6 bases from V and 0 bases from J, with 24 bases between. The CDR3 has 19 residues. Germline V gene lookup returns CDR1 MNHEY and CDR2 SVGEGT.

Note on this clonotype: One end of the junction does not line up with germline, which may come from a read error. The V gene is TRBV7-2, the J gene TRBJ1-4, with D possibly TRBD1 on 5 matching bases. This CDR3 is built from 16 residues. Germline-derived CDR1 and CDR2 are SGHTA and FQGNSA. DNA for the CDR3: TGTGCCACCAGCTTAAGTATTCTAAGGGGAAATGAAAAACTGTTTTTT. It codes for CATSLSILRGNEKLFF.

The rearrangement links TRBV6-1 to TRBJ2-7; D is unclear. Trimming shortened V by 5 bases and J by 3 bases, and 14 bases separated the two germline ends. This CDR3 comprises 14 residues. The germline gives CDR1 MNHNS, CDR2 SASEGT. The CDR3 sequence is CASSRTDVDYEQYF. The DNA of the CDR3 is TGTGCCAGCAGTCGGACCGACGTGGACTACGAGCAGTACTTC.

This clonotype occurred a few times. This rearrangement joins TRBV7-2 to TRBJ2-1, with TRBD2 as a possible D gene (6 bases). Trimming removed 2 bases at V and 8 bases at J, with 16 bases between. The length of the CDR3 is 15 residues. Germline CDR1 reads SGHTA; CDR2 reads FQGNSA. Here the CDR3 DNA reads TGTGCCAGCAGCTTAAGGAGAACTAGCAGCGATGAGCAGTTCTTC. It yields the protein CASSLRRTSSDEQFF.

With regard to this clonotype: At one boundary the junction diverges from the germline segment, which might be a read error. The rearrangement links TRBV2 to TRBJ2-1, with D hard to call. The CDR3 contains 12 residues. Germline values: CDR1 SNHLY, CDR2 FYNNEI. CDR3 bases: TGTGCCAGCAGTGAAGCGGGGAATGCGCAGTTCTTC. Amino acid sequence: CASSEAGNAQFF.

For the CDR3, the DNA is TGTGCCAGCAGTGAAGAGGGGGCGGATGAGGATGAGCAGTTCTTC. It codes for CASSEEGADEDEQFF. The gene calls are TRBV6-1 and TRBJ2-1, with 7 bases matching TRBD1. Trimming took 1 base from V and 8 from J; bases not matched to a gene: 8. The CDR3 runs to 15 residues. The germline V gene encodes CDR1 MNHNS and CDR2 SASEGT.

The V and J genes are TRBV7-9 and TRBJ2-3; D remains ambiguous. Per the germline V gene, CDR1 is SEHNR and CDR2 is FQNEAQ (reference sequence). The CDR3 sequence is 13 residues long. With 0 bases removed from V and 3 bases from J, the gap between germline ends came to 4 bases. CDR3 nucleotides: TGTGCCAGCAGCTTAGCCACGACAGATACGCAGTATTTT. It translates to CASSLATTDTQYF.

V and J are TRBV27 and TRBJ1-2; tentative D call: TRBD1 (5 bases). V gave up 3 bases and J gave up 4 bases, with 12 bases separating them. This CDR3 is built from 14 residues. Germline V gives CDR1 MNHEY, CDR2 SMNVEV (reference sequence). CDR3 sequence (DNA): TGTGCCAGCAGTTTTACCGGGGGGGTCTATGGCTACACCTTC. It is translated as CASSFTGGVYGYTF.

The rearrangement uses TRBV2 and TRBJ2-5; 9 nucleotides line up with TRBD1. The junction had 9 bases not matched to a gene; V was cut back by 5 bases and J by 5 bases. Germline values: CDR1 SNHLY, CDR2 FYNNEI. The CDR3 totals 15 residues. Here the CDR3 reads CASSRGQGGLETQYF. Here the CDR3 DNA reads TGTGCCAGCAGTAGGGGACAGGGAGGGTTGGAGACCCAGTACTTC.

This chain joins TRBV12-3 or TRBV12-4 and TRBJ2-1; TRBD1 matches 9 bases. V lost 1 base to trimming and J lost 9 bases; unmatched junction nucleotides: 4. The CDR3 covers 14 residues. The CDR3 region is CASSLEGQGLEQFF. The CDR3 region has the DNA TGTGCCAGCAGTTTAGAGGGACAGGGCCTTGAGCAGTTCTTC.

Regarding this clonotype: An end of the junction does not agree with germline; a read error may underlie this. The CDR3 spells CASGHPLTDAQYF. The CDR3 DNA reads as TGTGCTAGTGGACATCCTCTCACAGATGCGCAGTATTTT. This rearrangement joins TRBV12-5 to TRBJ2-3, with no clear D. This CDR3 has 13 amino acids. Germline CDR1 is LGHNT and CDR2 is FRNRAP.

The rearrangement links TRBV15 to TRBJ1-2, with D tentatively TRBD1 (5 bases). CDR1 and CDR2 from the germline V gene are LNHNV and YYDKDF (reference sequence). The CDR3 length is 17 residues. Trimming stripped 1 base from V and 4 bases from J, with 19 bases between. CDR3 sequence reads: CATSRGDGTEIPYGYTF. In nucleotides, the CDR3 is TGTGCCACCAGCAGAGGGGATGGGACGGAGATTCCCTATGGCTACACCTTC. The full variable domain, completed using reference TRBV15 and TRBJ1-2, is DAMVIQNPRYQVTQFGKPVTLSCSQTLNHNVMYWYQQKSSQAPKLLFHYYDKDFNNEADTPDNFQSRRPNTSFCFLDIRSPGLGDTAMYLCATSRGDGTEIPYGYTFGSGTRLTVV.

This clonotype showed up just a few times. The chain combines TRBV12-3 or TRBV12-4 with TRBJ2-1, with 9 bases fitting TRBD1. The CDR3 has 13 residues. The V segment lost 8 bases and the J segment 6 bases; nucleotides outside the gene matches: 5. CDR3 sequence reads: CASLLDRGNEQFF. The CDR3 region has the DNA TGTGCCAGCCTCTTGGACAGGGGCAATGAGCAGTTCTTC.

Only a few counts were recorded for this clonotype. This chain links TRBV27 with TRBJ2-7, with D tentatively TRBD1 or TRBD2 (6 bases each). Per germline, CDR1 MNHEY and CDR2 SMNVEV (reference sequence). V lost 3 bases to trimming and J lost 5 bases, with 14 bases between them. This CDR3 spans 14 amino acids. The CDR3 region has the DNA TGTGCCAGCAGTTTTGGGGGGCGGGCTAACGAGCAGTACTTC. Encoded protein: CASSFGGRANEQYF.

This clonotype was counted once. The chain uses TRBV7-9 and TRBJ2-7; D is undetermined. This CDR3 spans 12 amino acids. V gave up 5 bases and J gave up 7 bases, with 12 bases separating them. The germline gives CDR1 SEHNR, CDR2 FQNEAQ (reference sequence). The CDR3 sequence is CASSPAKGEQYV. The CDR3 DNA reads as TGTGCCAGCAGCCCCGCCAAGGGAGAGCAGTACGTC.

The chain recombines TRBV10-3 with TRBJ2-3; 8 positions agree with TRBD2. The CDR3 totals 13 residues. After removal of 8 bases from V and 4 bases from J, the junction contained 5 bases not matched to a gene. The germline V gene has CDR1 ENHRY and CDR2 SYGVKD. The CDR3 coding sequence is TGTGCCATCGGGGGGACTAGTCCAGATACGCAGTATTTT. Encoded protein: CAIGGTSPDTQYF.

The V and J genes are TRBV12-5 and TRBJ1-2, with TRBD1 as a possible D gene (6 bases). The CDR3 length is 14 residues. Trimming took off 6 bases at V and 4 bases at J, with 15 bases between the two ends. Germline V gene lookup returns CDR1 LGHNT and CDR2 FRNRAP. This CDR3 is CASGSKGGAYGYTF. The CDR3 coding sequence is TGTGCTAGTGGCTCCAAGGGGGGCGCCTATGGCTACACCTTC.

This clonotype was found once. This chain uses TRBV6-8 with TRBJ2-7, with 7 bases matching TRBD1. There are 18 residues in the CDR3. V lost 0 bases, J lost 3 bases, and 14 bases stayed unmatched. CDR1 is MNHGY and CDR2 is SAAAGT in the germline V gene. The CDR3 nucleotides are TGTGCCAGCAGTTACTCCCCCACCGGGACAGAATCTATCTACGAGCAGTACGTC. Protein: CASSYSPTGTESIYEQYV.

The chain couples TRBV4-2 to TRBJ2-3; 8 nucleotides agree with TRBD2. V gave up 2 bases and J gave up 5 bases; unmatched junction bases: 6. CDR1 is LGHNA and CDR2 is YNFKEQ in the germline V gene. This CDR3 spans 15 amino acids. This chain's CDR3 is CASSQIAGRGDTQYF. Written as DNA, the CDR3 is TGTGCCAGCAGCCAAATAGCGGGGAGGGGAGATACGCAGTATTTT.

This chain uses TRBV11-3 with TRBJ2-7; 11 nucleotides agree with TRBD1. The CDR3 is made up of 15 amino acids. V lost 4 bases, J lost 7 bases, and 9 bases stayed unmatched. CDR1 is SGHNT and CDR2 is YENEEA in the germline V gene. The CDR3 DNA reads TGTGCCAGCAGCTCCGGGACAGGGGGTAATATTGAGCAGTACTTC. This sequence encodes CASSSGTGGNIEQYF.

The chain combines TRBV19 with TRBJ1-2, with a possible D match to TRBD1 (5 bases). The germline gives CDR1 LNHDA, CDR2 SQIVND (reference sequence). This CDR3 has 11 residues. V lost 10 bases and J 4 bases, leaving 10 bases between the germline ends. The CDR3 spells CATGTAYGYTF. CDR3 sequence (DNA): TGTGCCACCGGGACGGCCTATGGCTACACCTTC.

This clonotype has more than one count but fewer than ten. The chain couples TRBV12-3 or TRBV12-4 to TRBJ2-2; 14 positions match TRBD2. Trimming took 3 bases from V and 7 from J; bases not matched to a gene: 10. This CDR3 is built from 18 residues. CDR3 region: CASSFNLGTSGGIGELFF. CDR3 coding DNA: TGTGCCAGCAGTTTTAACCTAGGGACTAGCGGGGGAATCGGGGAGCTGTTTTTT.

In DNA, the CDR3 is TGCGCCAGCAGCCAAGATCGATTAGTGGACAGGGGATTCTTGAACACTGAAGCTTTCTTT. The encoded protein is CASSQDRLVDRGFLNTEAFF. The V call is TRBV4-3, the J call TRBJ1-1, with TRBD1 identical over 9 bases. The CDR3 runs to 20 residues. CDR1 is LGHNA and CDR2 is YSLEER in the germline V gene. With 0 bases clipped from V and 0 bases from J, the junction kept 14 bases outside the gene matches.

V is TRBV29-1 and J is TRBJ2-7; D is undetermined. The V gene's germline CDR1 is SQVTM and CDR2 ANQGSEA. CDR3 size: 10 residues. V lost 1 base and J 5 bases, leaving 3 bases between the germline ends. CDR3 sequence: CSVEVDEQYF. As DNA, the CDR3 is TGCAGCGTTGAAGTGGACGAGCAGTACTTC.

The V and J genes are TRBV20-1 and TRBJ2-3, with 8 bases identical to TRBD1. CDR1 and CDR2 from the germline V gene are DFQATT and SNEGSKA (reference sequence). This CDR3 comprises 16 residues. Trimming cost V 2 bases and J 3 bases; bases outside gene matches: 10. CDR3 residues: CSARRSDRVRTDTQYF. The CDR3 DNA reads TGCAGTGCTAGAAGGTCGGACAGGGTGAGGACAGATACGCAGTATTTT.

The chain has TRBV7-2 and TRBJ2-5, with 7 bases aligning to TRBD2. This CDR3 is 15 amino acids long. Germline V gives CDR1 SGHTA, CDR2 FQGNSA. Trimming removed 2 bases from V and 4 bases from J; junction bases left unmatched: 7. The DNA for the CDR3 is TGTGCCAGCAGCTTAACGGCGGGGGATGTAGAGACCCAGTACTTC. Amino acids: CASSLTAGDVETQYF. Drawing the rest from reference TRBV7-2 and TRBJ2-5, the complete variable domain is GAGVSQSPSNKVTEKGKDVELRCDPISGHTALYWYRQSLGQGLEFLIYFQGNSAPDKSGLPSDRFSAERTGGSVSTLTIQRTQQEDSAVYLCASSLTAGDVETQYFGPGTRLLVL.

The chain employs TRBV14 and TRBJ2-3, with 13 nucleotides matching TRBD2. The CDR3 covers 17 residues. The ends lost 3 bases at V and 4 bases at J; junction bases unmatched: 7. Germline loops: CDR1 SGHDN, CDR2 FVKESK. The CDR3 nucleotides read TGTGCCAGCAGCCACCTGGGACTAGCGGGGAAATCAGATACGCAGTATTTT. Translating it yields CASSHLGLAGKSDTQYF.